This TCR beta chain is from a study of cytomegalovirus exposure and HLA in healthy donors. Study details: Researchers found that approximately 80% of over 350 genotyped donors fell within the Caucasian-associated ancestry cluster.

This CDR3 comprises 13 residues. The V end was cut by 5 bases, the J end by 3 bases, with 8 bases between. Germline lookup yields CDR1 SGHTA and CDR2 FQGNSA. Amplification used 60 Vbeta primers and 13 Jbeta primers. This table comes from immunoSEQ multiplex PCR, and its TCRdb copy is limited to in-frame clones, with some not included. The sample lists about 70,000 clones, roughly 74% occurring once. This rearrangement joins TRBV7-2 to TRBJ1-3, with D uncertain. This TCR derives from a human donor in good health. Sequences were obtained from PBMCs. Written as DNA, the CDR3 is TGTGCCAGCAGCGCTACCGTTGGAAACACCATATATTTT. This encodes CASSATVGNTIYF.